This TCR beta chain is from a study of type 1 regulatory T cells. For the study at large: T-allo10 is a Tr1-enriched, alloantigen-specific CD4 T cell product made in vitro.

TCRdb analysed the reads with MiXCR anew, one entry per CDR3 protein. This sample carries 88,000 or so distinct CDR3 sequences, roughly 31% of them seen once, and the ten largest clones take about 2%. Trimming pared 2 bases from V and 0 bases from J, leaving 10 bases between. The CDR3 is 15 residues long. Germline V gene sequence: CDR1 MNHEY, CDR2 SVGEGT. This clonotype was seen a handful of times. The sequence was obtained from a human donor in good health. The chain employs TRBV6-2 or TRBV6-3 and TRBJ1-2; TRBD1 might be the D (5 bases). Sequencing was carried out using CD4+ T cells, either the whole sample or a sorted fraction (not recorded which). The DNA of the CDR3 is TGTGCCAGCAGTTACGTGGCGGGGGCTAACTATGGCTACACCTTC. Amino acids: CASSYVAGANYGYTF.